These 22 T cell receptor beta chains came from one sample sequenced in a study of shared clonotypes between healthy human individuals. The repertoire was sequenced with immunoSEQ multiplex PCR; TCRdb's copy has only in-frame clones and lacks some. This table holds about 690,000 clones, 80% to 95% found once. Sequences were obtained from memory CD8+ T cells from PBMCs. The subset is: CD45RO+ cells pooled with CCR7-negative TemRA cells. These receptors originate from a man between 18 and 29 years old in good health. Some clones in this sample may be carry-over from other donors' samples.

This clone came up a few times. The V and J genes are TRBV25-1 and TRBJ1-2; D gene uncertain. Trimming shortened V by 8 bases and J by 6 bases, and 7 bases separated the two germline ends. The CDR3 length is 10 residues. Germline values: CDR1 MGHDK, CDR2 SYGVNS. The CDR3 region has the DNA TGTGCCAGCCTTGCGGATGGCTACACCTTC. This codes for CASLADGYTF.

This chain joins TRBV13 and TRBJ2-5; D may be TRBD1 or TRBD2 (5 bases each). The germline CDR1 and CDR2 sequences are PRHDT and FYEKMQ (reference sequence). The CDR3 is made up of 13 amino acids. V lost 4 bases to trimming and J lost 6 bases, with 12 bases between them. Written as DNA, the CDR3 is TGTGCCAGCAGCTCCGGGACGGGCCAGACCCAGTACTTC. It is translated as CASSSGTGQTQYF.

V and J are TRBV7-6 and TRBJ2-6, with D perhaps assigned TRBD1 or TRBD2 (5 bases each). The V gene lost 4 bases and the J gene lost 8 bases, with 9 bases spanning the gap. The V gene's germline CDR1 is SGHVS and CDR2 FNYEAQ. This CDR3 region has 13 residues. The CDR3 region is CASSSGLSNVLTF. Written as DNA, the CDR3 is TGTGCCAGCAGCTCGGGGCTGTCCAACGTCCTGACTTTC.

J is TRBJ2-7 and V is TRBV7-8; D tentatively reads TRBD1 or TRBD2 (5 bases each). The CDR3 covers 16 residues. The germline CDR1 and CDR2 sequences are SGHVS and FQNEAQ. The V end was cut by 3 bases, the J end by 0 bases, with 15 bases between. The CDR3: CASSLTGTEYSYEQYF. CDR3 sequence (DNA): TGTGCCAGCAGCTTGACCGGGACGGAATACTCCTACGAGCAGTACTTC.

This chain uses TRBV28 with TRBJ2-7; D could derive from TRBD1 or TRBD2 (5 bases each). The germline gives CDR1 MDHEN, CDR2 SYDVKM. This CDR3 contains 14 residues. The V end lost 4 bases, the J end lost 0 bases, and 10 bases lay between the germline ends. CDR3 region: CASSWGRGSYEQYF. The DNA for the CDR3 is TGTGCCAGCAGTTGGGGGAGAGGCTCCTACGAGCAGTACTTC.

The gene calls are TRBV2 and TRBJ2-3, with 14 bases that match TRBD2. Trimming at V came to 8 bases and at J to 1 base, leaving 20 bases not matched to a gene. This CDR3 has 21 residues. Germline assignment: CDR1 SNHLY and CDR2 FYNNEI. The CDR3 loop reads CASFGAGGLAGVMVGTDTQYF. In DNA form, the CDR3 reads TGTGCCAGCTTTGGAGCCGGGGGACTAGCGGGAGTAATGGTGGGCACAGATACGCAGTATTTT.

The CDR3 spells CASSLIAGEYNEQFF. The CDR3 nucleotides are TGTGCCAGCAGTTTAATAGCGGGAGAATACAATGAGCAGTTCTTC. This chain joins TRBV27 and TRBJ2-1; 9 bases agree with TRBD2. Germline V lookup: CDR1 MNHEY, CDR2 SMNVEV (reference sequence). The CDR3 covers 15 residues. V dropped 2 bases and J dropped 4; count of bases not matched to a gene: 3.

V gene TRBV6-1 combines with J gene TRBJ2-7, with 7 bases fitting TRBD1. Germline V gene sequence: CDR1 MNHNS, CDR2 SASEGT. V dropped 3 bases and J dropped 4; count of bases not matched to a gene: 6. The CDR3 covers 14 residues. CDR3 region: CASSDRGKRYEQYF. CDR3 nucleotide sequence: TGTGCCAGCAGTGACAGGGGGAAGAGGTACGAGCAGTACTTC.

Details on this clone: The same CDR3 arises from other DNA sequences in this sample as well. This chain joins TRBV7-9 and TRBJ1-5; no reliable D call. This CDR3 is built from 12 residues. Trimming took off 3 bases at V and 6 bases at J, with 6 bases between the two ends. Germline values: CDR1 SEHNR, CDR2 FQNEAQ (reference sequence). CDR3: CASSLGAQPQHF. CDR3 nucleotides: TGTGCCAGCAGCTTGGGAGCTCAGCCCCAGCATTTT.

The J gene is TRBJ1-3, the V gene TRBV5-5; D is perhaps TRBD1 (6 bases). The CDR3 totals 14 residues. V lost 4 bases to trimming and J lost 4 bases, with 12 bases between them. From germline, CDR1 is SGHKS and CDR2 YYEKEE (reference sequence). CDR3 sequence: CASSQQGYGNTIYF. In DNA form, the CDR3 reads TGTGCCAGCAGCCAACAGGGATACGGAAACACCATATATTTT.

V is TRBV9 and J is TRBJ1-2; D gene ambiguous. Trimming pared 0 bases from V and 1 base from J, leaving 10 bases between. The CDR3 runs to 15 residues. Germline loops: CDR1 SGDLS, CDR2 YYNGEE. The CDR3 sequence: CASSVETEYNYGYTF. The CDR3, as DNA: TGTGCCAGCAGCGTAGAGACCGAGTATAACTATGGCTACACCTTC.

The V and J genes are TRBV9 and TRBJ1-1; D is ambiguous. The CDR3 contains 12 residues. V lost 3 bases and J 0 bases, leaving 3 bases between the germline ends. Germline CDR1 reads SGDLS; CDR2 reads YYNGEE. In nucleotides, the CDR3 is TGTGCCAGCAGCGCGCTGAACACTGAAGCTTTCTTT. Translating it yields CASSALNTEAFF. Combining the CDR3 with reference TRBV9 and TRBJ1-1 gives the whole variable domain DSGVTQTPKHLITATGQRVTLRCSPRSGDLSVYWYQQSLDQGLQFLIQYYNGEERAKGNILERFSAQQFPDLHSELNLSSLELGDSALYFCASSALNTEAFFGQGTRLTVV.

This chain connects TRBV7-6 to TRBJ2-7; 9 nucleotides align to TRBD1. The CDR3 contains 16 residues. J was trimmed by 1 base and V by 1 base; bases with no gene match: 5. CDR1 is SGHVS, CDR2 FNYEAQ, per germline. In nucleotides, the CDR3 is TGTGCCAGCAGCTTAGGGGGTGGGACAGGGTCCTACGAGCAGTACTTC. Residues: CASSLGGGTGSYEQYF.

This chain uses TRBV7-9 with TRBJ1-2; 11 bases fit TRBD1. Germline-derived CDR1 and CDR2 are SEHNR and FQNEAQ (reference sequence). The junction had 8 bases not matched to a gene; V was cut back by 5 bases and J by 6 bases. The CDR3 sequence is 15 residues long. Written as DNA, the CDR3 is TGTGCCAGCAGCCTCCGGACAGGGGGCGCGGATGGCTACACCTTC. This translates into CASSLRTGGADGYTF. The variable domain in full, with the rest retrieved from reference TRBV7-9 and TRBJ1-2, is DTGVSQNPRHKITKRGQNVTFRCDPISEHNRLYWYRQTLGQGPEFLTYFQNEAQLEKSRLLSDRFSAERPKGSFSTLEIQRTEQGDSAMYLCASSLRTGGADGYTFGSGTRLTVV.

V is TRBV5-5 and J is TRBJ1-5; no clear D. The CDR3 spans 16 residues. The V end lost 0 bases, the J end lost 0 bases, and 10 bases lay between the germline ends. Germline CDR1 SGHKS, CDR2 YYEKEE (reference sequence). The CDR3 sequence is CASSLGQRHSNQPQHF. The CDR3 region has the DNA TGTGCCAGCAGCTTGGGGCAGCGGCATAGCAATCAGCCCCAGCATTTT.

The CDR3 sequence is CAWSPPEGYNYGYTF. Written as DNA, the CDR3 is TGTGCCTGGAGTCCGCCAGAGGGTTACAACTATGGCTACACCTTC. The V call is TRBV30, the J call TRBJ1-2; D unresolved. Trimming left V 2 bases short and J 2 bases short, with 15 bases between. Looked up from germline, CDR1 is GTSNPN and CDR2 is SVGIG (reference sequence). CDR3 length: 15 residues.

The chain is built from TRBV25-1 and TRBJ1-5; unclear D gene. Germline V gene data show CDR1 as MGHDK and CDR2 as SYGVNS. The CDR3 has 15 amino acids. V dropped 5 bases and J dropped 1 base, with 12 bases sitting between them. CDR3 in DNA: TGTGCCAGCAGTCCGATTGCACGGAGCAATCAGCCCCAGCATTTT. It translates to CASSPIARSNQPQHF.

V usage is TRBV15 and J usage is TRBJ1-5; TRBD1 aligns across 8 bases. The germline V gene has CDR1 LNHNV and CDR2 YYDKDF (reference sequence). J gave up 5 bases and V 1 base, and 1 base lay outside the gene matches. The CDR3 has 14 amino acids. The CDR3 sequence is CATSRVTGDQPQHF. DNA of the CDR3: TGTGCCACCAGCAGAGTGACAGGGGATCAGCCCCAGCATTTT.

The chain recombines TRBV6-5 with TRBJ1-2; D ambiguous. Germline values: CDR1 MNHEY, CDR2 SVGAGI. The CDR3 has 13 amino acids. The V end was cut by 2 bases, the J end by 2 bases, with 6 bases between. The CDR3 sequence is CASSYAENYGYTF. CDR3 sequence (DNA): TGTGCCAGCAGTTACGCCGAAAACTATGGCTACACCTTC.

The rearrangement joins TRBV2 to TRBJ2-1, with D tentatively TRBD1 (6 bases). The CDR3 is 12 amino acids. With 6 bases removed from V and 6 bases from J, the gap between germline ends came to 9 bases. CDR1 is SNHLY and CDR2 is FYNNEI in the germline V gene. In DNA, the CDR3 is TGTGCCAGCAGGCACAGGGTCAATGAGCAGTTCTTC. Its protein is CASRHRVNEQFF.

J is TRBJ2-7 and V is TRBV6-5, with D perhaps being TRBD1 or TRBD2 (5 bases each). The V and J ends lost 6 bases and 4 bases respectively, with 13 bases between them. The CDR3 consists of 13 residues. The germline V gene encodes CDR1 MNHEY and CDR2 SVGAGI. CDR3 sequence reads: CASSLGAVYEQYF. The CDR3 coding sequence is TGTGCCAGCAGCCTCGGGGCCGTTTACGAGCAGTACTTC.

This clone was counted a single time. This chain uses TRBV29-1 with TRBJ2-7; perhaps TRBD1 as D (6 bases). The V end was cut by 7 bases, the J end by 6 bases, with 16 bases between. This CDR3 has 12 amino acids. The germline V gene encodes CDR1 SQVTM and CDR2 ANQGSEA. The CDR3 DNA reads as TGCAGCGCTACGGACAGTTCAGGCGAGCAGTACTTC. Its protein product is CSATDSSGEQYF.